The present TCR beta chain was sequenced within a study of OX40 agonist ivuxolimab in advanced cancers. Overall study: The study enrolled dose-escalation patients with hepatocellular carcinoma, melanoma, renal cell or head and neck cancer.

The CDR3 covers 13 residues. Germline loops: CDR1 LGHNA, CDR2 YSLEER. Between the trimmed V and J ends, which lost 0 bases and 7 bases, there was a span of 6 bases. Some clones are missing from TCRdb's copy, which holds only in-frame ones; the method was immunoSEQ multiplex PCR. The table has around 46,000 clones, 89% seen once. Study-wide results and caveats: Some of the nonresponding patients also showed low levels of normalized T-cell clonal expansion.

As regards this clone: The target antigen is unknown.

Sequenced material: CD4+ or CD8+ T cells sorted from blood, taken in a trial of the OX40 agonist ivuxolimab. This sequence was found in an adult with an advanced solid tumor such as melanoma, head and neck, liver or kidney cancer. The chain combines TRBV4-3 with TRBJ2-2, with D possibly matching TRBD2 (6 bases). The CDR3 reads CASSQDGSGELFF. The CDR3 coding sequence is TGCGCCAGCAGCCAAGACGGGAGCGGGGAGCTGTTTTTT.